Shown below are 14 T cell receptor beta chains from a single sample sequenced in a study of PD-1 blockade in classical Hodgkin lymphoma. Every patient experienced relapse after autologous stem cell transplantation, and brentuximab vedotin exposure varied. Generated by immunoSEQ multiplex PCR, the TCRdb table keeps only in-frame clones and is missing some. The sample consists of 29,000 or so clones, 55% to 75% of them appearing once. Sequenced material: peripheral blood mononuclear cells (PBMCs), taken before the second cycle of nivolumab. These TCRs come from a human donor with classical Hodgkin lymphoma.

The chain employs TRBV5-1 and TRBJ2-7; possibly TRBD1 for D (6 bases). Looked up from germline, CDR1 is SGHRS and CDR2 is YFSETQ. The CDR3 covers 12 residues. Trimming removed 5 bases from V and 5 bases from J, with 11 bases in between. The CDR3 reads CASSLNRDEQYF. CDR3 sequence (DNA): TGCGCCAGCAGTTTAAACAGGGACGAGCAGTACTTC. The variable domain in full, with the rest retrieved from reference TRBV5-1 and TRBJ2-7, is KAGVTQTPRYLIKTRGQQVTLSCSPISGHRSVSWYQQTPGQGLQFLFEYFSETQRNKGNFPGRFSGRQFSNSRSEMNVSTLELGDSALYLCASSLNRDEQYFGPGTRLTVT.

The chain joins TRBV28 to TRBJ2-5; 9 nucleotides line up with TRBD2. Trimming took 6 bases from V and 0 from J; bases not matched to a gene: 5. The CDR3 contains 15 residues. In germline, CDR1 is MDHEN, CDR2 SYDVKM. The CDR3 protein is CASRGVAGDQETQYF. In DNA form, the CDR3 reads TGTGCCAGCAGGGGGGTAGCGGGGGACCAAGAGACCCAGTACTTC.

This clone has only one observation. The chain uses TRBV11-2 and TRBJ1-6, with 7 bases matching TRBD1. Per germline, CDR1 SGHAT and CDR2 FQNNGV. The CDR3 contains 14 residues. J lost 4 bases, V lost 3 bases, and 0 bases had no gene match. CDR3 DNA: TGTGCCAGCAGCTTGGGACAGTATAATTCACCCCTCCACTTT. Its translation is CASSLGQYNSPLHF. Combining the CDR3 with reference TRBV11-2 and TRBJ1-6 gives the whole variable domain EAGVAQSPRYKIIEKRQSVAFWCNPISGHATLYWYQQILGQGPKLLIQFQNNGVVDDSQLPKDRFSAERLKGVDSTLKIQPAKLEDSAVYLCASSLGQYNSPLHFGNGTRLTVT.

The sample holds a few counts of this clone. The rearrangement links TRBV19 to TRBJ2-5; possibly TRBD1 for D (6 bases). In germline, CDR1 is LNHDA, CDR2 SQIVND (reference sequence). CDR3 length: 16 amino acids. Trimming shortened V by 5 bases and J by 2 bases, and 18 bases separated the two germline ends. CDR3 sequence (DNA): TGTGCCAGTAGTGACACAGGGAGAATCCTTCAAGAGACCCAGTACTTC. It specifies CASSDTGRILQETQYF.

The J gene is TRBJ1-4, the V gene TRBV6-5, with 7 nucleotides matching TRBD1. The CDR3 extends over 15 amino acids. Germline trimming cut 0 bases from V and 7 bases from J; bases unmatched to any gene: 5. CDR1 is MNHEY, CDR2 SVGAGI, per germline. CDR3: CASSYSGGTGEKLFF. As DNA, the CDR3 is TGTGCCAGCAGTTACTCAGGGGGCACGGGTGAAAAACTGTTTTTT.

The rearrangement joins TRBV18 to TRBJ2-7, with D tentatively TRBD1 (5 bases). Germline lookup yields CDR1 KGHSH and CDR2 LQKENI. The CDR3 length is 16 residues. The V end was cut by 2 bases, the J end by 5 bases, with 19 bases between. The CDR3 spells CASSPIRAPRADEQYF. Here the CDR3 DNA reads TGTGCCAGCTCACCAATCAGGGCACCTCGGGCCGACGAGCAGTACTTC.

This chain uses TRBV6-6 with TRBJ2-7; 7 bases are shared with TRBD1. The CDR3 has 14 residues. Germline-derived CDR1 and CDR2 are MNHNY and SVGAGI (reference sequence). Unmatched junction bases numbered 6, after V lost 0 bases and J lost 7 bases. The CDR3 spells CASSYSVAGGEQYF. CDR3 sequence (DNA): TGTGCCAGCAGTTACTCGGTGGCAGGGGGTGAGCAGTACTTC.

The rearrangement joins TRBV7-2 to TRBJ2-5; tentative D call: TRBD2 (6 bases). Trimming took 3 bases from V and 5 from J, leaving 7 bases between them. The CDR3 totals 12 residues. CDR1 and CDR2 from the germline V gene are SGHTA and FQGNSA. CDR3 DNA: TGTGCCAGCAGCTTTGGGGGGGAGACCCAGTACTTC. Translation gives CASSFGGETQYF.

The chain has TRBV5-1 and TRBJ1-1, with 7 bases that match TRBD1. Germline CDR1 is SGHRS and CDR2 is YFSETQ. This CDR3 contains 17 residues. V dropped 4 bases and J dropped 5; count of bases not matched to a gene: 17. CDR3 sequence: CASSPRGVGQGGTEAFF. CDR3 nucleotide sequence: TGCGCCAGCAGCCCCCGAGGGGTAGGCCAGGGGGGGACTGAAGCTTTCTTT. The complete variable domain, with remaining parts taken from reference TRBV5-1 and TRBJ1-1, reads KAGVTQTPRYLIKTRGQQVTLSCSPISGHRSVSWYQQTPGQGLQFLFEYFSETQRNKGNFPGRFSGRQFSNSRSEMNVSTLELGDSALYLCASSPRGVGQGGTEAFFGQGTRLTVV.

This clone was counted only a few times. CDR3: CASSVADGTIYF. In DNA form, the CDR3 reads TGTGCCAGCAGCGTAGCGGATGGGACCATATATTTT. The chain has TRBV9 and TRBJ1-3; D not resolved. The length of the CDR3 is 12 residues. Per the germline V gene, CDR1 is SGDLS and CDR2 is YYNGEE. With 0 bases removed from V and 10 bases from J, the gap between germline ends came to 8 bases.

The V call is TRBV9, the J call TRBJ1-2, with unresolved D. Trimming left V 0 bases short and J 2 bases short, with 8 bases between. This CDR3 has 14 residues. Germline CDR1 reads SGDLS; CDR2 reads YYNGEE. The DNA of the CDR3 is TGTGCCAGCAGCGTAGGGCCCAGCAACTATGGCTACACCTTC. Translated: CASSVGPSNYGYTF.

The chain employs TRBV6-1 and TRBJ2-5; 7 bases fit TRBD1. Trimming cost V 7 bases and J 5 bases; bases outside gene matches: 4. CDR1 is MNHNS, CDR2 SASEGT, per germline. The CDR3 length is 12 residues. The CDR3 coding sequence is TGTGCCAGCAAGACAGGGATGGAGACCCAGTACTTC. Protein product: CASKTGMETQYF.

By proportion, this clone is medium-sized. The V gene is TRBV7-9, the J gene TRBJ1-2; D perhaps matches TRBD1 (6 bases). The CDR3 is 14 residues long. V lost 1 base, J lost 6 bases, and 12 bases lay in between. Germline CDR1 and CDR2: SEHNR and FQNEAQ (reference sequence). The CDR3 reads CASSLVDRTDGYTF. For the CDR3, the DNA is TGTGCCAGCAGCTTAGTCGACAGGACGGATGGCTACACCTTC.

The chain employs TRBV5-1 and TRBJ1-5, with 9 nucleotides matching TRBD1. Germline V lookup: CDR1 SGHRS, CDR2 YFSETQ. The CDR3 runs to 16 residues. V lost 1 base and J lost 0; bases outside the gene matches: 2. In nucleotides, the CDR3 is TGCGCCAGCAGCTTGACAGGGGGCAATAGCAATCAGCCCCAGCATTTT. Translation: CASSLTGGNSNQPQHF.